Listed below are T cell receptor beta chains from one sample, sequenced in a study of post-analysis software for immune sequencing data. TCRdb re-called the PCR reads through MiXCR, storing one row per CDR3 protein. Seen here are 750,000 to 950,000 distinct CDR3 sequences, 46% observed once, and the top ten hold roughly 4.9%. The specimen was blood. The source of these receptors is a girl aged 5 to 17 with multiple sclerosis. CDR3s include the opening cysteine and the closing phenylalanine or tryptophan. Each record gives: CDR3 DNA, CDR3 protein, V gene, clone size, CDR3 length, D gene, J gene. The D gene is left open where the match is weak. Clone size appears in some rows only: once, few, many, or a class for an expanded clone.

DNA: TGTGCCAGCAGAACCGCCAGAATACTAGCGGGATGGGAGCAGTACTTC
CDR3: CASRTARILAGWEQYF
V: TRBV9
size: NA
length: 16
D: TRBD2
J: TRBJ2-5

DNA: TGTGCCAGCAGTTACTCGATGACTAGCGGTAGCACAGATACGCAGTATTTT
CDR3: CASSYSMTSGSTDTQYF
V: TRBV6-2/TRBV6-3
size: NA
length: 17
D: TRBD2
J: TRBJ2-3

DNA: TGTGCCAGCAGCCAAGCCCGTGATACGCAGTATTTT
CDR3: CASSQARDTQYF
V: TRBV12-3/TRBV12-4
size: few
length: 12
D: NA
J: TRBJ2-3

DNA: TGTGCCAGCAGTTACTCGGGACCCGGAGGGTACGAGCAGTACTTC
CDR3: CASSYSGPGGYEQYF
V: TRBV6-2/TRBV6-3
size: NA
length: 15
D: NA
J: TRBJ2-7

DNA: TGCAGCGTTGAAGATTTCCGGGGGCCGGACTATGGCTACACCTTC
CDR3: CSVEDFRGPDYGYTF
V: TRBV29-1
size: NA
length: 15
D: NA
J: TRBJ1-2

DNA: TGTGCCAGCTCACCGGAACGGGGCACAAATGAGCAGTTCTTC
CDR3: CASSPERGTNEQFF
V: TRBV18
size: few
length: 14
D: NA
J: TRBJ2-1

DNA: TGTGCCTGGAGTGTTCTAAGACAGGGAGGCACTGAAGCTTTCTTT
CDR3: CAWSVLRQGGTEAFF
V: TRBV30
size: NA
length: 15
D: TRBD1
J: TRBJ1-1

DNA: TGTGCCAGCAGTTATCCGGGGGACAGTGCTGAAGCTTTCTTT
CDR3: CASSYPGDSAEAFF
V: TRBV25-1
size: NA
length: 14
D: TRBD1
J: TRBJ1-1

DNA: TGCGCCAGCAGCTTCGACAGGGCCCCTGAGACCCAGTACTTC
CDR3: CASSFDRAPETQYF
V: TRBV5-1
size: NA
length: 14
D: TRBD1
J: TRBJ2-5

DNA: TGTGCCAGCAGCTTAGCGAAGGGTAATGGCTACACCTTC
CDR3: CASSLAKGNGYTF
V: TRBV7-9
size: few
length: 13
D: NA
J: TRBJ1-2

DNA: TGTGCCAGCAGTTACTCTGGCGGGAGCCTCCTGAATGAGCAGTTCTTC
CDR3: CASSYSGGSLLNEQFF
V: TRBV6-6
size: few
length: 16
D: TRBD2
J: TRBJ2-1

DNA: TGTGCCAGCAGTTACTCGAGGGTTAAGAATGAGCAGTTCTTC
CDR3: CASSYSRVKNEQFF
V: TRBV6-2/TRBV6-3
size: few
length: 14
D: NA
J: TRBJ2-1

DNA: TGTGCCAGCAGCGGACAGACGGACACTGAAGCTTTCTTT
CDR3: CASSGQTDTEAFF
V: TRBV12-3/TRBV12-4
size: NA
length: 13
D: NA
J: TRBJ1-1

DNA: TGTGCCAGCAGTGCGACAGGGGGCACTGAAGCTTTCTTT
CDR3: CASSATGGTEAFF
V: TRBV6-1
size: NA
length: 13
D: TRBD1
J: TRBJ1-1

DNA: TGTGCCAGCAGCTCCGGGACAGGGGGCGACTATGGCTACACCTTC
CDR3: CASSSGTGGDYGYTF
V: TRBV5-6
size: once
length: 15
D: TRBD1
J: TRBJ1-2

DNA: TGTGCCAGCAGCTTCGACATGAACACTGAAGCTTTCTTT
CDR3: CASSFDMNTEAFF
V: TRBV14
size: NA
length: 13
D: NA
J: TRBJ1-1

DNA: TGTGCCAGCAGCTTAGCGATCGGTGAGCAGTTCTTC
CDR3: CASSLAIGEQFF
V: TRBV5-6
size: many
length: 12
D: NA
J: TRBJ2-1

DNA: TGTGCCACCAGTGGGGGGGGCACTGAAGCTTTCTTT
CDR3: CATSGGGTEAFF
V: TRBV24-1
size: NA
length: 12
D: NA
J: TRBJ1-1

DNA: TGTGCCAGCACCCATCCGGGGGAAAAGGATGAGCAGTTCTTC
CDR3: CASTHPGEKDEQFF
V: TRBV7-9
size: once
length: 14
D: NA
J: TRBJ2-1

DNA: TGTGCCAGCAGTTATCAGGGGATCACAGATACGCAGTATTTT
CDR3: CASSYQGITDTQYF
V: TRBV6-6
size: once
length: 14
D: NA
J: TRBJ2-3

DNA: TGCAGTGCTAGAGATCCCCTGGGAGAGCAGTACTTC
CDR3: CSARDPLGEQYF
V: TRBV20-1
size: once
length: 12
D: NA
J: TRBJ2-4

DNA: TGCGCCAGCAGCCCAAGCCGGACAGGGAGGCAGTTCTTC
CDR3: CASSPSRTGRQFF
V: TRBV4-3
size: NA
length: 13
D: TRBD1
J: TRBJ2-1

DNA: TGTGCCAGTAAGACAGGGGGCAGTCAGCCCCAGCATTTT
CDR3: CASKTGGSQPQHF
V: TRBV19
size: NA
length: 13
D: TRBD1
J: TRBJ1-5

DNA: TGTGCCAGCAGCCCAACCGGGACAGCCTCATACGAGCAGTACTTC
CDR3: CASSPTGTASYEQYF
V: TRBV7-2
size: few
length: 15
D: TRBD1
J: TRBJ2-7

DNA: TGCAGCGTTGGGACAGGGGGGTCTGGCTACACCTTC
CDR3: CSVGTGGSGYTF
V: TRBV29-1
size: few
length: 12
D: TRBD1
J: TRBJ1-2

DNA: TGTGCCAGCAGCCAGACTGGACTAGCGGGCACAGATACGCAGTATTTT
CDR3: CASSQTGLAGTDTQYF
V: TRBV7-2
size: NA
length: 16
D: TRBD2
J: TRBJ2-3

DNA: TGTGCCAGCAGTTGGTTCAGAAATCAGCCCCAGCATTTT
CDR3: CASSWFRNQPQHF
V: TRBV27
size: NA
length: 13
D: NA
J: TRBJ1-5

DNA: TGCGCCAGCAGCCTTGGACAGGGCGGGAGTTTAGAGACCCAGTACTTC
CDR3: CASSLGQGGSLETQYF
V: TRBV5-1
size: few
length: 16
D: NA
J: TRBJ2-5

DNA: TGTGCCAGCAGCTTAGCTGGGGTACAGGGCCCCGAGCAGTACTTC
CDR3: CASSLAGVQGPEQYF
V: TRBV7-8
size: NA
length: 15
D: NA
J: TRBJ2-7

DNA: TGTGCCAGCAGCTTAGAAACGGGGAAGACCGGGGAGCTGTTTTTT
CDR3: CASSLETGKTGELFF
V: TRBV7-9
size: NA
length: 15
D: NA
J: TRBJ2-2

DNA: TGTGCCTCCCTGACAGCGCCCTATGGCTACACCTTC
CDR3: CASLTAPYGYTF
V: TRBV28
size: NA
length: 12
D: NA
J: TRBJ1-2

DNA: TGTGCCACCAGCAGAGGGGACAGGGGGGAGGGTGAGCAGTACTTC
CDR3: CATSRGDRGEGEQYF
V: TRBV15
size: once
length: 15
D: TRBD1
J: TRBJ2-5

DNA: TGTGCCGTCGGGACTAGCGGGAGTGCCAAAAACATTCAGTACTTC
CDR3: CAVGTSGSAKNIQYF
V: TRBV6-6
size: NA
length: 15
D: TRBD2
J: TRBJ2-4

DNA: TGTGCCAGCAGTTCAGACAGGGGAATGTCCTATGGCTACACCTTC
CDR3: CASSSDRGMSYGYTF
V: TRBV28
size: NA
length: 15
D: TRBD1
J: TRBJ1-2

DNA: TGTGCCAGCAGCCCCCGGGCTAGCGGAAACAATGAGCAGTTCTTC
CDR3: CASSPRASGNNEQFF
V: TRBV3-1
size: NA
length: 15
D: TRBD2
J: TRBJ2-1

DNA: TGTGCCAGCAGCTTACGCCCCGGGACTTTAACAGATACGCAGTATTTT
CDR3: CASSLRPGTLTDTQYF
V: TRBV7-2
size: NA
length: 16
D: NA
J: TRBJ2-3

DNA: TGTGCCAGCAGCCCCCTCGGCCCCGTGGGGGAGACCCAGTACTTC
CDR3: CASSPLGPVGETQYF
V: TRBV14
size: NA
length: 15
D: NA
J: TRBJ2-5

DNA: TGTGCCAGCAGCTTAGGAAGGGGAACGAACACTGAAGCTTTCTTT
CDR3: CASSLGRGTNTEAFF
V: TRBV7-6
size: once
length: 15
D: NA
J: TRBJ1-1

DNA: TGCGCCAGCAGCCAAGATCCTTGGACAGTTAAAAACATTCAGTACTTC
CDR3: CASSQDPWTVKNIQYF
V: TRBV4-1
size: few
length: 16
D: NA
J: TRBJ2-4

DNA: TGTGCCAGCAGCCCATACACGGGGAACAATGAGCAGTTCTTC
CDR3: CASSPYTGNNEQFF
V: TRBV2
size: NA
length: 14
D: NA
J: TRBJ2-1